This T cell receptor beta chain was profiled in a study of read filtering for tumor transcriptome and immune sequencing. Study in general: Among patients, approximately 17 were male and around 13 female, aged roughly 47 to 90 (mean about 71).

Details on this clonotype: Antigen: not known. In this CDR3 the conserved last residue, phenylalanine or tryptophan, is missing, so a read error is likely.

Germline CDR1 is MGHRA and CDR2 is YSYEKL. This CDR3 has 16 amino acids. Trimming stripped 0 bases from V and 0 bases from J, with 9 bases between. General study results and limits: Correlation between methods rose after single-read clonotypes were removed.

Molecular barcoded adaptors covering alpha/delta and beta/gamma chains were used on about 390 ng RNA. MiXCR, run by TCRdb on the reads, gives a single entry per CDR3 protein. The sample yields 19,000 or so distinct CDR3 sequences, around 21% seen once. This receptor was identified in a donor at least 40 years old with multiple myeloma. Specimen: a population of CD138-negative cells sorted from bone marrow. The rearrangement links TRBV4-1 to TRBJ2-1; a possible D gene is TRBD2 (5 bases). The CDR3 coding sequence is TGCGCCAGCAGCCAAGAAGAGCGGAGCTCCTACAATGAGCAGTTCCTC. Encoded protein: CASSQEERSSYNEQFL.